This T cell receptor (beta chain) was retrieved from a study of blood T cell repertoires in COVID-19. Trimming at V came to 1 base and at J to 6 bases, leaving 5 bases not matched to a gene. The CDR3 runs to 15 residues. Germline V lookup: CDR1 LGHDT, CDR2 YNNKEL (reference sequence). Per the study methods: Scientists estimated how many nucleated cells there were by amplifying reference gene primers. Here immunoSEQ multiplex PCR was the method, and the copy in TCRdb shows in-frame clones only, minus some. V, J and clone size derive from that table, while D and trimming were established from the DNA sequence. The profile shows under 500,000 clones, 70% to 90% of them singletons.

Sequencing was performed on PBMCs or T cells enriched from blood (not recorded which). The chain links TRBV3-1 (or the pseudogene TRBV3-2) to TRBJ1-2; TRBD1 aligns across 10 bases. The sequence was obtained from a woman younger than 35 with acute COVID-19. CDR3 protein: CASSQGQGARDGYTF. The CDR3 region has the DNA TGTGCCAGCAGCCAAGGACAGGGGGCAAGGGATGGCTACACCTTC.